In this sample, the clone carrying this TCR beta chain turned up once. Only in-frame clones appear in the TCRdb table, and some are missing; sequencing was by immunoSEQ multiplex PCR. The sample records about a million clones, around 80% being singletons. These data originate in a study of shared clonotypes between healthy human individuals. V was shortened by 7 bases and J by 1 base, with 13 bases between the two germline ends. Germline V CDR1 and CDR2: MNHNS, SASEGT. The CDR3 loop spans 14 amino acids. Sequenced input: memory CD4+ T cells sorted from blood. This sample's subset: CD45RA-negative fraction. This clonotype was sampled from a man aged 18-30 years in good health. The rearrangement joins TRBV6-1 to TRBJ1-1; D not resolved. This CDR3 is CASTEGRRNTEAFF. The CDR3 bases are TGTGCCAGCACCGAGGGCCGTCGGAACACTGAAGCTTTCTTT.